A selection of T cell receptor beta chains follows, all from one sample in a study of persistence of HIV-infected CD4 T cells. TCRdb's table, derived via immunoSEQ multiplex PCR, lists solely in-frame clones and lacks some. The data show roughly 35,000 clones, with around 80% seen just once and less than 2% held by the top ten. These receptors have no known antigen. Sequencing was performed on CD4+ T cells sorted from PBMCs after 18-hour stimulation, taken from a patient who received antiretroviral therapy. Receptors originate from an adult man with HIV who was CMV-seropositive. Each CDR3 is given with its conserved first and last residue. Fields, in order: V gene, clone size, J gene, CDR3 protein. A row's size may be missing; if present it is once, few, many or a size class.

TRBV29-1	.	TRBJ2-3	CSVRQGALADTQYF
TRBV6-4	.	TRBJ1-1	CASSDTRNTEAFF
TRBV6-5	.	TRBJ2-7	CASGGGAPSYEQYF
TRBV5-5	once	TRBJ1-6	CASRPLGGTDNSPLHF
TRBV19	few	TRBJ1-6	CASSTQGRGSPLHF
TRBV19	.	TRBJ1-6	CASRPGQGTYNSPLHF
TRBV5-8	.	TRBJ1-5	CASSLGRLGSGKQPQHF
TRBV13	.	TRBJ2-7	CASSPRSGLNRHEQYF
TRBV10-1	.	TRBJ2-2	CASSEEGMAGELFF
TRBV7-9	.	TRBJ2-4	CASSSTGLAYF
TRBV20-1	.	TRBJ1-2	CSASQPNGYTF
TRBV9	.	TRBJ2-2	CASSVGAGARANTGELFF
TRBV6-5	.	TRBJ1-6	CASWDPPHSPLHF
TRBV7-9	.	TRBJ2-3	CASSLAPAGPHTQYF
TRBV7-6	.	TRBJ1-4	CASSARLGGNEKLFF
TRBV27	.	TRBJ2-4	CASSQRTALAKNIQYF
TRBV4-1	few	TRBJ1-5	CASSHTTGSGAGSNQPQHF
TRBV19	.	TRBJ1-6	CASSIANNSPLHF
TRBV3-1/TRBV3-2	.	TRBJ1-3	CASSLTGNTIYF
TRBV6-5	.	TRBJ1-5	CASGDTFTGQAQHF
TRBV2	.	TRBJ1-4	CASSRDGEKLFF
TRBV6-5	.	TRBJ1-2	CASSTDRHYGYTF
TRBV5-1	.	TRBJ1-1	CASSLEGPGQIDPGEAFF
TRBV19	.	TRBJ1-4	CASSKIPGQVEKLFF
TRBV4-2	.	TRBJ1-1	CASSQDSGTGVMNTEAFF
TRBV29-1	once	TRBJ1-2	CSVNRWDGYTF
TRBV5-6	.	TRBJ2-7	CASSPSRGNEQYF
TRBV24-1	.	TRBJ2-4	CATSDPRDLAKNIQYF
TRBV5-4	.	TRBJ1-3	CASSSRDRSRLSGNTIYF
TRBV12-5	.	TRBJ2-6	CASGPDLSGANVLTF
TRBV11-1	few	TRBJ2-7	CASSAGQLTSYEQYF
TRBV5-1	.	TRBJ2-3	CASSSRGDTDTQYF
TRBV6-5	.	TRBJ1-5	CASSVQGVGQPQHF
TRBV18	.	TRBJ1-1	CASSPYTGNTEAFF
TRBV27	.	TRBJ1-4	CASSTYGRHREKLFF
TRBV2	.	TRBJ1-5	CASSRLNSNQPQHF
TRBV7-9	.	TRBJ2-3	CASSLLSTDTQYF